This TCR beta chain is drawn from a study of blood T cell repertoires in COVID-19. On the study more broadly: The cDNA or gDNA used as material had been derived from T cells, B-cell-depleted T cells, or PBMCs.

The CDR3 runs 14 residues. Per the germline V gene, CDR1 is SGHAT and CDR2 is FQNNGV. Trimming removed 3 bases from V and 0 bases from J, with 8 bases in between. This clone has a single count. Source study methods: Nucleated cell number was recorded as an estimate derived from reference gene primer amplification. Only in-frame clones appear in the TCRdb table, and some are missing; sequencing was by immunoSEQ multiplex PCR. V, J and clone size are those of that table, while D and trimming were read from the DNA. This sample carries more than 20,000 clones, 75% to 95% of them seen once, and the ten largest clones take about a sixth.

The V and J genes are TRBV11-2 and TRBJ2-5; a possible D gene is TRBD1 (6 bases). This TCR was recovered from a human donor in a cohort sampled during active COVID-19. The specimen sequenced was peripheral blood. CDR3 sequence (DNA): TGTGCCAGCAGCTTCTGGACAGACCAAGAGACCCAGTACTTC. Amino acids: CASSFWTDQETQYF.